This TCR beta chain was recovered during a study of cytomegalovirus exposure and HLA in healthy donors. Study-wide results and caveats: A later analysis linked 15,000 to 20,000 TCR beta sequences to HLA alleles at 0.05 false discovery rate. Cytomegalovirus-associated TCR beta chains were listed, numbering 164.

As regards this clone: The antigen is not known.

PCR amplification relied on 60 Vbeta primers (plus 13 Jbeta primers). In the original processing: Later work found 65 million to 100 million unique TCR beta chains, with about 10 million shared. TCRdb's copy holds only in-frame clones and misses some; the assay was immunoSEQ multiplex PCR. V and J calls and clone size are as listed in that table; D and trimming were resolved from the DNA. Among tens of thousands of clones listed, under 70% were seen once. Between the trimmed V and J ends, which lost 2 bases and 1 base, there was a span of 6 bases. This CDR3 is 13 amino acids long. Germline V CDR1 and CDR2: SGHRS, YFSETQ.

Sequencing was done on a sample of PBMCs. This chain uses TRBV5-1 with TRBJ1-1; D unclear. This TCR was recovered from a woman between 50 and 59 years old in good health and CMV-seropositive. This CDR3 is CASSFAENTEAFF. The CDR3 nucleotides read TGCGCCAGCAGCTTTGCGGAGAACACTGAAGCTTTCTTT. Full variable domain (outside the CDR3, taken from reference TRBV5-1 and TRBJ1-1): KAGVTQTPRYLIKTRGQQVTLSCSPISGHRSVSWYQQTPGQGLQFLFEYFSETQRNKGNFPGRFSGRQFSNSRSEMNVSTLELGDSALYLCASSFAENTEAFFGQGTRLTVV.